What follows is one TCR beta chain and its context. In this sample, this clone turned up once. The clone's antigen remains unknown. No clone much larger than this one lies a single base away; base qualities are absent. This specimen comes from a study of T cell responses to AZD1222 COVID-19 vaccine (dated by TCRdb to 2020 to 2022). Notes on the research overall: A total of 233 trial participants underwent TCR sequencing, of whom 207 had received two doses of AZD1222 and around 25 had received two doses of the MenACWY control vaccine. Trial participants were enrolled into age subgroups of 18-55, 56-69 and 70-plus years, which contained about 150, 27 and 61 TCR-sequenced participants, respectively. Findings and caveats that apply to the study as a whole: A significant rise in spike-specific TCR breadth and depth was observed after two AZD1222 doses relative to day 0 and relative to MenACWY recipients. Most participants were white British and females outnumbered males, and the authors suggested that clonal diversity may have been underestimated. Conclusions about previously exposed vaccinees were limited because only a handful of AZD1222 recipients were SARS-CoV-2 seropositive at baseline. No day 14 peak-response samples were available, so repertoires were characterized only after the peak T cell response. Vaccine-associated CD4 TCRs spanned the whole spike protein, with dominant responses in regions 160-218 and 743-854. In the small 56-69-year group, the increase in depth fell short of significance, most likely because of low power. Reportedly, almost half of the unique spike-specific TCRs recognized epitopes lying outside the regions that are mutated in the B.1.351 and B.1.1.7 variants.

Including cysteine and phenylalanine, the CDR3 has 15 amino acids. CDR3 DNA only is kept here, 45 bases in frame from base 1. V and J are truncated by 0 bases and 0 bases respectively, leaving an intervening sequence of 6 bases. Reading the germline V gene gives CDR1 SGHTA and CDR2 FQGNSA. The CDR3 regions of human TCRbeta chains were analyzed by immunosequencing. The study's own analysis went as follows. Repertoire TCRs were matched against a reference library of SARS-CoV-2-specific TCRs generated with the MIRA antigen-specificity platform. Breadth meant the fraction of unique TCRs that were SARS-CoV-2-associated, whereas depth meant the fraction of total T cells that were SARS-CoV-2-associated. Each spike-specific TCR was assigned to its reactive spike region and to a CD4 or CD8 class using the MIRA data. Log10-transformed breadth and depth values were compared by one-way ANOVA with Sidak's multiple comparisons tests. TCRdb retrieved this table from immuneACCESS and kept in-frame rearrangements only. Not all clones are present; in checked studies, unresolved V genes account for under half, and no reason is known for the remainder. The DNA gave D and trimming, while V, J and clone size come from that table. The sample profile shows 100,000 to 150,000 clones; 90% of them were found once. The ten most abundant clones make up less than 4.5% of the sample.

Explained via the paper, the time point label denotes: baseline before first vaccination. Explained via the paper, the treatment or condition label denotes: meningococcal conjugate vaccine given as trial control. Vaccinee samples were obtained from the UK trials COV001 and COV002, which included a single-blind randomized controlled phase 2/3 trial of AZD1222 (ChAdOx1 nCoV-19) in healthy adults. For TCRbeta chain sequencing, PBMC samples were collected from trial participants at day 0 and at day 28 after the second dose. The sequence links TRBV7-2 to TRBJ1-5; confidence is insufficient to name the D gene. This specimen was peripheral blood, taken on day 0 of MenACWY control vaccination. This clonotype was sampled from an adult in good health. CDR3 loop: CASSLAPGSNQPQHF. The DNA sequence is TGTGCCAGCAGCTTAGCCCCGGGTAGCAATCAGCCCCAGCATTTT.